This TCR beta chain is from a study of shared clonotypes between healthy human individuals. Germline lookup yields CDR1 SGHRS and CDR2 YFSETQ. The length of the CDR3 is 15 residues. With 3 bases clipped from V and 3 bases from J, the junction kept 6 bases outside the gene matches. Each replicate PCR on the sorted subsets used 150 to 200 ng DNA (about 30,000 T cell genomes). TCRdb's copy holds only in-frame clones and misses some; the assay was immunoSEQ multiplex PCR. Of a few million clones in the sample, approximately 95% were seen once. Concerning this clone itself: Other nucleotide sequences from this sample produce the same CDR3.

This chain connects TRBV5-1 to TRBJ2-1; TRBD2 matches 7 bases. Source material: naive CD4+ T cells from PBMCs. Subset here: CD45RA+ positively selected. The TCR comes from a young man in good health. Some clones in this sample may be carry-over from other donors' samples. In nucleotides, the CDR3 is TGCGCCAGCAGCTCATTAGCGGGCAGCTACAATGAGCAGTTCTTC. Protein: CASSSLAGSYNEQFF.